Shown below are 13 T cell receptor beta chains from a single sample sequenced in a study of early T cells in non-severe SARS-CoV-2 infection. TCRdb passed the 5' RACE reads through MiXCR, listing each CDR3 protein once. The data show about 68,000 distinct CDR3 sequences, roughly an eighth seen once. Sequenced: whole blood. These receptor sequences come from an adult who was a healthcare worker with PCR-confirmed SARS-CoV-2 infection or an uninfected control (not recorded which).

This clonotype has a count of ten or more. V is TRBV9 and J is TRBJ2-1; 9 bases match TRBD1. J gave up 0 bases and V 2 bases, and 12 bases lay outside the gene matches. Germline-derived CDR1 and CDR2 are SGDLS and YYNGEE. The CDR3 loop spans 19 amino acids. The CDR3 DNA reads TGTGCCAGCAGCGTCAGTCCCGGGACAGGGATGAGCTCCTACAATGAGCAGTTCTTC. Translating it yields CASSVSPGTGMSSYNEQFF.

This clonotype was detected only once. One end of the junction fails to match germline, which may point to a read error. This chain joins TRBV12-3 or TRBV12-4 and TRBJ1-6, with D unclear. The CDR3 extends over 11 amino acids. The CDR3, as DNA: TGTGCCAGCAGTTTAGGAGGTTCCCTATACTTT. Encoded protein: CASSLGGSLYF.

In this sample, this clonotype turned up many times. The chain joins TRBV7-6 to TRBJ2-5; no clear D gene. Per the germline V gene, CDR1 is SGHVS and CDR2 is FNYEAQ. Deletions cut 4 bases from V and 1 base from J, with 7 bases between. This CDR3 comprises 13 residues. For the CDR3, the DNA is TGTGCCAGCAGCTCTATAATCCAAGAGACCCAGTACTTC. Protein product: CASSSIIQETQYF.

The chain links TRBV6-2 or TRBV6-3 to TRBJ2-1; 8 nucleotides match TRBD2. CDR1 is MNHEY and CDR2 is SVGEGT in the germline V gene. With V trimmed by 5 bases and J by 7 bases, 4 bases remained unmatched. There are 13 residues in the CDR3. CDR3 sequence: CASSPGLGNEQFF. CDR3 DNA sequence: TGTGCCAGCAGTCCGGGACTAGGTAATGAGCAGTTCTTC.

This clonotype was seen repeatedly, ten times or more. The chain couples TRBV7-9 to TRBJ2-3; D remains ambiguous. The V end lost 1 base, the J end lost 1 base, and 6 bases lay between the germline ends. The CDR3 is made up of 14 amino acids. The germline gives CDR1 SEHNR, CDR2 FQNEAQ (reference sequence). DNA of the CDR3: TGTGCCAGCAGCTTAGTGGTCCGCACAGATACGCAGTATTTT. This codes for CASSLVVRTDTQYF.

This clonotype was counted only a few times. This chain uses TRBV2 with TRBJ2-3; D is uncertain. The germline gives CDR1 SNHLY, CDR2 FYNNEI. This CDR3 is 14 amino acids long. V was trimmed by 7 bases and J by 5 bases, leaving 16 bases between them. The CDR3 nucleotides are TGTGCCAGCATAAGTCTGGCGCCCGGAGATACGCAGTATTTT. Residues: CASISLAPGDTQYF.

This clonotype was seen more than once but under ten times. J is TRBJ2-7 and V is TRBV28; unclear D gene. V was clipped by 3 bases and J by 3 bases, with 6 bases between them. Germline loops: CDR1 MDHEN, CDR2 SYDVKM. The CDR3 totals 12 residues. This CDR3 is CASSFSHYEQYF. CDR3 nucleotide sequence: TGTGCCAGCAGTTTTAGCCACTACGAGCAGTACTTC.

This clonotype was counted at least ten times. The gene calls are TRBV20-1 and TRBJ1-1; 7 nucleotides agree with TRBD1. J lost 5 bases, V lost 2 bases, and 11 bases had no gene match. CDR3 length: 15 residues. Germline CDR1 and CDR2: DFQATT and SNEGSKA (reference sequence). CDR3 amino acids: CSARTGGAGGTEAFF. In DNA form, the CDR3 reads TGCAGTGCTAGAACGGGAGGGGCAGGGGGAACTGAAGCTTTCTTT.

This clonotype occurred many times. The genes are TRBV19 and TRBJ2-2; the match to TRBD1 covers 7 bases. V was clipped by 5 bases and J by 3 bases; unmatched bases: 9. The germline gives CDR1 LNHDA, CDR2 SQIVND (reference sequence). This CDR3 is 16 amino acids long. The DNA for the CDR3 is TGTGCCAGTAGTTCCGGGACAGCCTGGGACACCGGGGAGCTGTTTTTT. It translates to CASSSGTAWDTGELFF.

The J gene is TRBJ2-3, the V gene TRBV20-1; TRBD2 matches at 9 bases. Germline CDR1 DFQATT, CDR2 SNEGSKA (reference sequence). The V segment lost 4 bases and the J segment 3 bases; nucleotides outside the gene matches: 14. The CDR3 extends over 17 amino acids. This CDR3 reads CSAKMGSGGNPTDTQYF. CDR3 nucleotides: TGCAGTGCTAAGATGGGGAGCGGGGGGAATCCGACAGATACGCAGTATTTT.

The chain joins TRBV7-2 to TRBJ2-3; no reliable D call. V lost 2 bases, J lost 6 bases, and 6 bases lay in between. The CDR3 is made up of 12 amino acids. Germline CDR1 SGHTA, CDR2 FQGNSA. DNA for the CDR3: TGTGCCAGCAGCTTATTTTTCGATACGCAGTATTTT. Translation: CASSLFFDTQYF.

This clonotype was picked up many times. The rearrangement joins TRBV11-2 to TRBJ2-7, with D perhaps TRBD1 or TRBD2 (5 bases each). V lost 5 bases and J lost 4, with 15 bases in between. Germline assignment: CDR1 SGHAT and CDR2 FQNNGV. This CDR3 has 14 residues. The CDR3 is CASSLSGPPYEQYF. CDR3 nucleotide sequence: TGTGCCAGCAGCCTCTCGGGACCGCCGTACGAGCAGTACTTC.

The chain employs TRBV2 and TRBJ1-5; maybe TRBD1 (5 bases). This CDR3 has 15 amino acids. Germline CDR1 reads SNHLY; CDR2 reads FYNNEI. V lost 8 bases and J 0 bases, leaving 14 bases between the germline ends. Written as DNA, the CDR3 is TGTGCCAGCCGGGGCCAGGACAATAGCAATCAGCCCCAGCATTTT. Translation gives CASRGQDNSNQPQHF.